A selection of T cell receptor beta chains follows, all from one sample in a study of shared clonotypes between healthy human individuals. Profiling relied on immunoSEQ multiplex PCR, and the TCRdb table lists in-frame clones only, not all of them. Of a few million clones in the sample, around 95% were seen once. Sequencing used naive CD4+ T cells sorted from blood. These receptors were taken from a young man in good health. Both conserved end residues are part of each CDR3. Each record gives: D gene, clone size, J gene, V gene, CDR3 DNA, CDR3 protein. A D gene is named only where the DNA matches it firmly. Clone size is shown for a subset of rows, as once, few, many or a class of expanded clone.

-	-	TRBJ1-2	TRBV5-3	TGTGCCAGAAGCCTGGGGGGGCGATTAGGCTACACCTTC	CARSLGGRLGYTF
-	-	TRBJ1-1	TRBV29-1	TGCAGCGTCAGGGGAGGACTGAACACTGAAGCTTTCTTT	CSVRGGLNTEAFF
-	-	TRBJ1-2	TRBV6-1	TGTGCCAGCAGTGAAGGGCAGAGTCGTTATGGCTACACCTTC	CASSEGQSRYGYTF
-	-	TRBJ1-3	TRBV6-5	TGTGCCAGCAGTCCACGTTGGGACACCATATATTTT	CASSPRWDTIYF
-	-	TRBJ2-3	TRBV5-1	TGCGCCAGCAGCTCCGGGACCTCGGAGGATACGCAGTATTTT	CASSSGTSEDTQYF
-	-	TRBJ1-6	TRBV5-1	TGCGCCAGCGCCTCTGCCCCGGGATCGGGGTCATTCTATAATTCACCCCTCCACTTT	CASASAPGSGSFYNSPLHF
-	-	TRBJ2-7	TRBV6-5	TGTGCCAGCAGTTACAGGCCCGGAGCCAACTACGAGCAGTACTTC	CASSYRPGANYEQYF
TRBD1	once	TRBJ2-7	TRBV6-5	TGTGCCGCCAGCAGGGGGAAGTGGGGCGAGCAGTACTTC	CAASRGKWGEQYF
TRBD1	once	TRBJ1-2	TRBV7-3	TGTGCCAGCAGCCCAAGGACAGGGGCTAACTATGGCTACACCTTC	CASSPRTGANYGYTF
-	-	TRBJ1-5	TRBV19	TGTGCCAGTAGGAACGGGTATCAGCCCCAGCATTTT	CASRNGYQPQHF
-	-	TRBJ1-5	TRBV28	TGTGCCAGCAGTTCCTCTCAACAGCCCCAGCATTTT	CASSSSQQPQHF
-	-	TRBJ1-5	TRBV14	TGTGCCAGCAGCCAAGAACTATGGCAGGGTGGCAATCAGCCCCAGCATTTT	CASSQELWQGGNQPQHF
-	-	TRBJ1-3	TRBV4-1	TGCGCCAGCAGCCAAGTAGACAGAAACCTTGGAAACACCATATATTTT	CASSQVDRNLGNTIYF
TRBD1	-	TRBJ1-2	TRBV6-5	TGTGCCTGCTCAGTTGGAGGGGGCATCTATGGCTACACCTTC	CACSVGGGIYGYTF
TRBD1	-	TRBJ2-3	TRBV29-1	TGCAGCGCCAAAGGGGGCTCAGATACGCAGTATTTT	CSAKGGSDTQYF
TRBD2	-	TRBJ2-7	TRBV11-2	TGTGCCAGCAGCGCCAGCGGGAGGTCCGACGAGCAGTACTTC	CASSASGRSDEQYF
TRBD1	-	TRBJ2-7	TRBV4-1	TGCGCCAGCAGCCAAGTTGCCGGGACAGCTACCACCTACGAGCAGTACTTC	CASSQVAGTATTYEQYF
TRBD1	-	TRBJ2-7	TRBV7-8	TGTGCCAGCAGTTTTGTCGGGACAGGCTACGAGCAGTACTTC	CASSFVGTGYEQYF
TRBD1	once	TRBJ2-3	TRBV5-1	TGCGCCAGCAGCCTTTACAAGACAGGGAGCACAGATACGCAGTATTTT	CASSLYKTGSTDTQYF
TRBD2	-	TRBJ2-3	TRBV30	TGTGCCTGGAGCCGCGGGGGGCCTAGCACAGATACGCAGTATTTT	CAWSRGGPSTDTQYF
TRBD1	-	TRBJ2-7	TRBV19	TGTGCCACCTCCTCTGGGACAGGGGAATCTGAGCAGTACTTC	CATSSGTGESEQYF
TRBD1	-	TRBJ1-2	TRBV11-2	TGTGCCAGCAGCTTAGGGGACAGCTATGGCTACACCTTC	CASSLGDSYGYTF
-	once	TRBJ2-5	TRBV30	TGTGCCTGGAGCCATTCGGGCGAGACCCAGTACTTC	CAWSHSGETQYF
TRBD1	-	TRBJ1-4	TRBV18	TGTGCCAGCTCACCACTAGCCGGGACAGCGAATGAAAAACTGTTTTTT	CASSPLAGTANEKLFF
TRBD1	once	TRBJ1-1	TRBV7-2	TGTGCCAGCAGCCAGCCTCTGAGGGGGCTCGATGAAGCTTTCTTT	CASSQPLRGLDEAFF